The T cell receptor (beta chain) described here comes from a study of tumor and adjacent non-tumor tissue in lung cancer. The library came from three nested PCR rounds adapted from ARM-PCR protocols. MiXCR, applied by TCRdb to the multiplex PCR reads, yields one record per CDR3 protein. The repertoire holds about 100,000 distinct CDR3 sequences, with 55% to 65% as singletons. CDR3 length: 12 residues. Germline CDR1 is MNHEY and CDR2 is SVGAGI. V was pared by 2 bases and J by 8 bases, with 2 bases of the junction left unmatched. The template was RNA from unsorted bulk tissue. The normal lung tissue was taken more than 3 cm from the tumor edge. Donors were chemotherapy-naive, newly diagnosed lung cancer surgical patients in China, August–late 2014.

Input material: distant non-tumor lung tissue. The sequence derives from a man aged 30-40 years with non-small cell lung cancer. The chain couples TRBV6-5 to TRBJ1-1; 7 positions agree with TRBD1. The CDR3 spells CASSYVTGEAFF. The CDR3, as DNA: TGTGCCAGCAGTTACGTGACAGGGGAAGCTTTCTTT.